This T cell receptor beta chain was recovered during a study of blood T cell repertoires in COVID-19. For the study at large: COVID-19 samples, acute and convalescent, were from the United States, Italy and Spain.

V was clipped by 1 base and J by 6 bases, with 10 bases between them. Germline CDR1 reads SGHTA; CDR2 reads FQGNSA. CDR3 length: 14 amino acids. Assay used: immunoSEQ multiplex PCR; TCRdb lists only in-frame clones, some missing. Of 85,000 or so clones listed, 90% to 95% were seen once; the top ten hold around 4.7%. The sample comprised peripheral blood. The gene calls are TRBV7-2 and TRBJ1-5; D is ambiguous. The clonotype originates from a human donor with active COVID-19. The donor label of this sample is uncertain. CDR3 DNA sequence: TGTGCCAGCAGCTTAGACGGCGGGAGTCAGCCCCAGCATTTT. Translation: CASSLDGGSQPQHF.